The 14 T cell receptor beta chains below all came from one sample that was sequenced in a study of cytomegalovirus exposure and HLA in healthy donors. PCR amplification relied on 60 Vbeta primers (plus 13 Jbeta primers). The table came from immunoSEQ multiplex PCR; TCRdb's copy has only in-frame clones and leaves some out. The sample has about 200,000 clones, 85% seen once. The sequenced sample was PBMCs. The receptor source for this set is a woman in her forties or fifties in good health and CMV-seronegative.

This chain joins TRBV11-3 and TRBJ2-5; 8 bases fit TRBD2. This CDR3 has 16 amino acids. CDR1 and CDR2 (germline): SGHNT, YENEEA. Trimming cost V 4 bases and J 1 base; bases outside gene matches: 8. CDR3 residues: CASSSVSGGPQETQYF. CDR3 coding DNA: TGTGCCAGCAGCTCCGTATCGGGAGGGCCCCAAGAGACCCAGTACTTC.

In DNA form, the CDR3 reads TGTGCCAGCAGCACCCGAGTTCGGCAACAGGCGAATGAGCAGTTCTTC. Translation gives CASSTRVRQQANEQFF. This chain uses TRBV5-4 with TRBJ2-1; a weak D match, TRBD1 (5 bases). Trimming cost V 4 bases and J 7 bases, with 21 bases left between them. The CDR3 is 16 amino acids. The germline CDR1 and CDR2 sequences are SGHNT and YYREEE (reference sequence).

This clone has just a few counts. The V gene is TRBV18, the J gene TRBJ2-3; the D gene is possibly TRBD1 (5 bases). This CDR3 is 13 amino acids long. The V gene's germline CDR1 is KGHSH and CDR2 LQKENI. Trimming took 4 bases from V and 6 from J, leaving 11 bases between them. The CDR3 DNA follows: TGTGCCAGCTCACTCAGGGCCGCGGATACGCAGTATTTT. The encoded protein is CASSLRAADTQYF.

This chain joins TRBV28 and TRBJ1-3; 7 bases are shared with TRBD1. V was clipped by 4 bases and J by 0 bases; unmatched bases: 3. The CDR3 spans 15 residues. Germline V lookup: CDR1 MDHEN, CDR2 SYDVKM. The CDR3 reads CASSWDSYSGNTIYF. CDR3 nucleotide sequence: TGTGCCAGCAGTTGGGACAGTTACTCTGGAAACACCATATATTTT.

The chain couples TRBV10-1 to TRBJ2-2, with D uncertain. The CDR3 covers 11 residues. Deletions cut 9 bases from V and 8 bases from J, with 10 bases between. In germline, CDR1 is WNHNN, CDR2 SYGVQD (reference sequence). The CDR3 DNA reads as TGCGCCAGGCTATCTGGTGGGGAGCTGTTTTTT. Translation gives CARLSGGELFF.

The CDR3 DNA reads as TGTGCCAGCAGCCAGAGGACTAGCGGGAGTGCTGATACGCAGTATTTT. Translated, it gives CASSQRTSGSADTQYF. The chain couples TRBV7-8 to TRBJ2-3, with 13 positions matching TRBD2. V gave up 5 bases and J gave up 6 bases; unmatched junction bases: 8. The germline V gene has CDR1 SGHVS and CDR2 FQNEAQ. This CDR3 spans 16 amino acids.

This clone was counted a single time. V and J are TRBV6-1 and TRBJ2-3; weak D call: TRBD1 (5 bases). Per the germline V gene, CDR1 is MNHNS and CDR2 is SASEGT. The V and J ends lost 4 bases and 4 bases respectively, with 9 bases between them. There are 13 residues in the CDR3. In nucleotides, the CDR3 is TGTGCCAGCAGTGTGATCAGGGCAGATACGCAGTATTTT. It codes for CASSVIRADTQYF.

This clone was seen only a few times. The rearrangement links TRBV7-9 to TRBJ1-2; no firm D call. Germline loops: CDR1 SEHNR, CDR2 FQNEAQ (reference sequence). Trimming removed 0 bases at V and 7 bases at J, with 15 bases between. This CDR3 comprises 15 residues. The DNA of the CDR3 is TGTGCCAGCAGCTTAGCCCGCGGGGTATGGGGTGGCTACACCTTC. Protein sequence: CASSLARGVWGGYTF.

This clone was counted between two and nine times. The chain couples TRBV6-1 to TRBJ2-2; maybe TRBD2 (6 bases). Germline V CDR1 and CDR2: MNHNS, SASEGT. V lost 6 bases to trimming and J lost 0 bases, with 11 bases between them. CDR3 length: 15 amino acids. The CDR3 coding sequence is TGTGCCAGCAGCTGGGGGGTGTCGAACACCGGGGAGCTGTTTTTT. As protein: CASSWGVSNTGELFF.

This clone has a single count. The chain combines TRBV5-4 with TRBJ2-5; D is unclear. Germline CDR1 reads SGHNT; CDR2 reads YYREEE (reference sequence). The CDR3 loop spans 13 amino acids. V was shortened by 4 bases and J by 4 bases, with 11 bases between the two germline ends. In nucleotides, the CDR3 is TGTGCCAGCAGCCCCTACCCCGGAGAGACCCAGTACTTC. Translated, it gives CASSPYPGETQYF.

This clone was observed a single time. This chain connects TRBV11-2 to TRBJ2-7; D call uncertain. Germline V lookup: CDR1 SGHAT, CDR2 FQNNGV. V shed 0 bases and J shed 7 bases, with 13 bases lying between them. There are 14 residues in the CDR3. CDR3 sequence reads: CASSLDWQVLEQYF. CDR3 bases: TGTGCCAGCAGCTTAGATTGGCAGGTATTGGAGCAGTACTTC. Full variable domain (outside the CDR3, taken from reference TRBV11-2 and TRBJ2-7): EAGVAQSPRYKIIEKRQSVAFWCNPISGHATLYWYQQILGQGPKLLIQFQNNGVVDDSQLPKDRFSAERLKGVDSTLKIQPAKLEDSAVYLCASSLDWQVLEQYFGPGTRLTVT.

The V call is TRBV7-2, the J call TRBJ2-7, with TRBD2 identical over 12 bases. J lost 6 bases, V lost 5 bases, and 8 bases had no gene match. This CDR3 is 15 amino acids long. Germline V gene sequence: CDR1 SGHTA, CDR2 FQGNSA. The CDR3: CASSPSLAGGREQYF. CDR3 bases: TGTGCCAGCAGCCCCTCACTAGCGGGAGGTCGCGAGCAGTACTTC. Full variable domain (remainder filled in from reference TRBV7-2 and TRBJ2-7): GAGVSQSPSNKVTEKGKDVELRCDPISGHTALYWYRQSLGQGLEFLIYFQGNSAPDKSGLPSDRFSAERTGGSVSTLTIQRTQQEDSAVYLCASSPSLAGGREQYFGPGTRLTVT.

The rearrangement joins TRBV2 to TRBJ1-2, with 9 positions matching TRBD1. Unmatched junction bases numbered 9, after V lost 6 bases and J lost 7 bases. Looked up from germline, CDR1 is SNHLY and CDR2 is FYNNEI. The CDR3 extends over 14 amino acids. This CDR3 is CASREDRGSAGYTF. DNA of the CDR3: TGTGCCAGCAGGGAGGACAGGGGCTCGGCTGGCTACACCTTC.

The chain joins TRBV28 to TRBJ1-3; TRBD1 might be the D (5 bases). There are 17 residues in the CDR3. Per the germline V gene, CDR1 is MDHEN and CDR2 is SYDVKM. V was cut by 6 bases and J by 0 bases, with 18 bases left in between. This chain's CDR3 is CASRYGGEGHSGNTIYF. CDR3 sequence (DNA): TGTGCCAGCAGATATGGAGGGGAGGGCCACTCTGGAAACACCATATATTTT.